This record covers a single TCR beta chain. Its antigen remains unidentified. The CDR3 has 13 amino acids. The V gene end was trimmed by 4 bases and the J gene end by 12 bases; junction bases not matched to a gene: 9. From germline, CDR1 is KGHDR and CDR2 SFDVKD. Cells were stimulated with overlapping HIV-1 Gag 15-mer peptides. Sorting of responding CD4+ T cells relied on upregulated CD40 ligand together with CD69. Undetectable plasma HIV-1 RNA below 50 copies/mL lasted at least 4 years. CD8-depleted PBMCs were stimulated more than 15 hours with anti-CD28/CD49d costimulation, CD40-blocking antibody and enfuvirtide. This was the immunoSEQ version 4 assay in survey mode. Only in-frame clones appear in the TCRdb table, and some are missing; sequencing was by immunoSEQ multiplex PCR. The repertoire holds some 30,000 clones, with approximately 66% as singletons. This sample was taken from a study of persistence of HIV-infected CD4 T cells.

Study-wide findings and caveats: Antigen-responding cells were enriched for degenerate expanded CDR3beta sequences. Bulk TCR data could not be restricted to HIV-1-infected CMV-responding cells.

This specimen was CD4+ T cells sorted from PBMCs after approximately 19-hour stimulation, taken from a patient who received antiretroviral therapy. This receptor was obtained from an adult man with HIV who was CMV-seropositive. The chain joins TRBV24-1 to TRBJ1-1; 8 bases are a match to TRBD1. The CDR3 spells CATSEAGGTSTFF. The CDR3 DNA sequence: TGTGCCACCAGTGAGGCAGGGGGCACTTCGACTTTCTTT.